This T cell receptor beta chain was observed in a study of OX40 agonist ivuxolimab in advanced cancers. The method was immunoSEQ multiplex PCR; TCRdb's version includes in-frame clones alone and lacks a portion of them. The table shows 98,000 or so clones, with about 88% occurring only once. CDR1 and CDR2 from the germline V gene are MGHRA and YSYEKL. V lost 0 bases to trimming and J lost 6 bases, with 12 bases between them. This CDR3 region has 15 residues. The chain recombines TRBV4-1 with TRBJ2-1; weak D call: TRBD2 (6 bases). The receptor was isolated from an adult with an advanced solid tumor such as melanoma, head and neck, liver or kidney cancer. The sample consisted of CD4+ or CD8+ T cells sorted from blood, taken in a trial of the OX40 agonist ivuxolimab. Written as DNA, the CDR3 is TGCGCCAGCAGCCAAGACCCGGGACTCTTCAATGAGCAGTTCTTC. It yields the protein CASSQDPGLFNEQFF.